One sample yielded the 18 T cell receptor beta chains listed below, sequenced in a study of cytomegalovirus exposure and HLA in healthy donors. PCR employed 60 Vbeta and 13 Jbeta primers. The method was immunoSEQ multiplex PCR; TCRdb's version includes in-frame clones alone and lacks a portion of them. The sample contains some 130,000 clones, roughly 71% of which appear only once. Specimen: PBMCs. These receptors originate from a woman in her forties in good health and CMV-seronegative.

This clone was detected a few times. The chain links TRBV4-3 to TRBJ1-6; unclear D gene. In germline, CDR1 is LGHNA, CDR2 YSLEER. This CDR3 has 17 amino acids. Between the trimmed V and J ends, which lost 0 bases and 0 bases, there was a span of 9 bases. The CDR3 coding sequence is TGCGCCAGCAGCCAAGATGCACAGAGCTCCTATAATTCACCCCTCCACTTT. It yields the protein CASSQDAQSSYNSPLHF.

There are a few counts of this clone. The chain has TRBV28 and TRBJ2-7, with D perhaps TRBD1 (6 bases). Germline V CDR1 and CDR2: MDHEN, SYDVKM. Trimming took off 3 bases at V and 3 bases at J, with 9 bases between the two ends. This CDR3 has 13 residues. CDR3 nucleotide sequence: TGTGCCAGCAGTTTGGACAGTCGCTACGAGCAGTACTTC. This encodes CASSLDSRYEQYF.

The V call is TRBV28, the J call TRBJ2-3; TRBD1 agrees at 9 bases. The germline V gene has CDR1 MDHEN and CDR2 SYDVKM. V shed 6 bases, J shed 4 bases, and the junction held 5 bases outside the gene matches. CDR3 length equals 14 residues. In DNA, the CDR3 is TGTGCCAGCAGGGAACAGGGGGCCGCAGATACGCAGTATTTT. This gives the protein CASREQGAADTQYF.

The chain carries TRBV19 and TRBJ1-1; D unclear. The germline V gene encodes CDR1 LNHDA and CDR2 SQIVND (reference sequence). Trimming took off 6 bases at V and 1 base at J, with 12 bases between the two ends. The CDR3 spans 14 residues. CDR3 protein: CASSPQHGNTEAFF. CDR3 in DNA: TGTGCCAGTAGCCCCCAACATGGGAACACTGAAGCTTTCTTT.

This rearrangement joins TRBV7-9 to TRBJ1-2, with TRBD1 as a possible D gene (6 bases). There are 15 residues in the CDR3. Trimming took 5 bases from V and 2 from J, leaving 15 bases between them. Per germline, CDR1 SEHNR and CDR2 FQNEAQ (reference sequence). The CDR3 DNA reads TGTGCCAGCAGCCCCCCGGGCAGGGGAAACTATGGCTACACCTTC. Amino acid sequence: CASSPPGRGNYGYTF.

This chain uses TRBV30 with TRBJ1-2; D is possibly TRBD1 (6 bases). Between the trimmed V and J ends, which lost 6 bases and 8 bases, there was a span of 19 bases. Germline values: CDR1 GTSNPN, CDR2 SVGIG (reference sequence). This CDR3 is built from 13 residues. CDR3: CACPSRGGWGYTF. CDR3 nucleotide sequence: TGTGCCTGCCCTTCCCGGGGGGGCTGGGGCTACACCTTC. Based on the CDR3 plus reference TRBV30 and TRBJ1-2, the full variable domain is SQTIHQWPATLVQPVGSPLSLECTVEGTSNPNLYWYRQAAGRGLQLLFYSVGIGQISSEVPQNLSASRPQDRQFILSSKKLLLSDSGFYLCACPSRGGWGYTFGSGTRLTVV.

The rearrangement links TRBV5-1 to TRBJ2-1; 9 bases fit TRBD1. From germline, CDR1 is SGHRS and CDR2 YFSETQ. The CDR3 has 15 amino acids. The junction had 6 bases not matched to a gene; V was cut back by 0 bases and J by 8 bases. This CDR3 reads CASSLAGTGSDEQFF. The CDR3 DNA follows: TGCGCCAGCAGCTTGGCAGGGACAGGGTCGGATGAGCAGTTCTTC.

This clone was found once. This chain joins TRBV29-1 and TRBJ1-5; TRBD1 is a possible D gene (6 bases). The CDR3 is 14 amino acids. Trimming removed 1 base at V and 8 bases at J, with 15 bases between. The germline CDR1 and CDR2 sequences are SQVTM and ANQGSEA. CDR3: CSVEVNRAAEPQHF. The CDR3 DNA reads TGCAGCGTTGAAGTAAACAGGGCTGCAGAGCCCCAGCATTTT.

The chain links TRBV4-1 to TRBJ2-7; 11 nucleotides align to TRBD2. V shed 1 base, J shed 4 bases, and the junction held 6 bases outside the gene matches. The CDR3 is made up of 16 amino acids. Germline CDR1 is MGHRA and CDR2 is YSYEKL. CDR3 in amino acids: CASSQVISGGAYEQYF. The CDR3 nucleotides read TGCGCCAGCAGCCAAGTTATTAGCGGGGGGGCGTACGAGCAGTACTTC.

As regards this clone: At one boundary the junction diverges from the germline segment, which might be a read error. The genes are TRBV7-7 and TRBJ1-4; D is unresolved. The CDR3 totals 13 residues. Germline lookup yields CDR1 SSHAT and CDR2 FNYEAQ (reference sequence). The CDR3 DNA sequence: TGTGCTAGCAGCTTAGTACACGGGGATGAACTGTTTTTT. Translation: CASSLVHGDELFF.

There are a few counts of this clone. The chain uses TRBV7-9 and TRBJ1-1; D is unresolved. Germline V gene sequence: CDR1 SEHNR, CDR2 FQNEAQ (reference sequence). The CDR3 contains 12 residues. V was shortened by 3 bases and J by 1 base, with 3 bases between the two germline ends. For the CDR3, the DNA is TGTGCCAGCAGCTTCAGGAACACTGAAGCTTTCTTT. It yields the protein CASSFRNTEAFF.

V usage is TRBV10-3 and J usage is TRBJ2-2, with D perhaps TRBD1 (6 bases). Germline CDR1 is ENHRY and CDR2 is SYGVKD. Trimming pared 3 bases from V and 3 bases from J, leaving 8 bases between. The CDR3 covers 14 residues. The CDR3 sequence is CAISEGGYTGELFF. Written as DNA, the CDR3 is TGTGCCATCAGTGAAGGGGGTTACACCGGGGAGCTGTTTTTT.

The V and J genes are TRBV10-3 and TRBJ2-7; 11 bases match TRBD1. V was pared by 7 bases and J by 5 bases, with 4 bases of the junction left unmatched. CDR1 ENHRY and CDR2 SYGVKD come from the germline V gene. The CDR3 is made up of 13 amino acids. The DNA of the CDR3 is TGTGCCATCAATTCGGACAGGGGGCACGAGCAGTACTTC. Protein: CAINSDRGHEQYF.

This clone came up a few times. The rearrangement links TRBV9 to TRBJ1-2; weak D call: TRBD1 (5 bases). The V end lost 2 bases, the J end lost 8 bases, and 19 bases lay between the germline ends. Germline V gene lookup returns CDR1 SGDLS and CDR2 YYNGEE. The CDR3 loop spans 15 amino acids. CDR3 DNA sequence: TGTGCCAGCAGCGTCGAATGGCGGGGGACTATCGGCTACACCTTC. It specifies CASSVEWRGTIGYTF.

For this clone: In the same sample, other DNA sequences code for this CDR3. The chain combines TRBV11-2 with TRBJ1-1; D perhaps matches TRBD1 (5 bases). Looked up from germline, CDR1 is SGHAT and CDR2 is FQNNGV. V was trimmed by 3 bases and J by 0 bases, leaving 5 bases between them. This CDR3 is 13 amino acids long. CDR3 coding DNA: TGTGCCAGCAGCTTGGGGCTGAACACTGAAGCTTTCTTT. Translation gives CASSLGLNTEAFF.

The chain couples TRBV6-5 to TRBJ2-4; possible D gene TRBD2, 6 bases. V gave up 3 bases and J gave up 13 bases, with 16 bases separating them. The CDR3 runs to 13 residues. Germline V gene sequence: CDR1 MNHEY, CDR2 SVGAGI. In DNA form, the CDR3 reads TGTGCCAGCAGTTATTCCGGGACTTCGTCCCAGTACTTC. Translation: CASSYSGTSSQYF.

The rearrangement links TRBV5-1 to TRBJ1-1, with 10 bases matching TRBD1. With 3 bases clipped from V and 4 bases from J, the junction kept 9 bases outside the gene matches. The CDR3 loop spans 16 amino acids. CDR1 and CDR2 from the germline V gene are SGHRS and YFSETQ. The CDR3 reads CASSYGQGVVGTEAFF. CDR3 in DNA: TGCGCCAGCAGCTATGGACAGGGGGTTGTCGGCACTGAAGCTTTCTTT.

This clone has just a few counts. This chain connects TRBV11-1 to TRBJ1-1; D not certain. V shed 5 bases and J shed 5 bases, with 24 bases lying between them. Germline-derived CDR1 and CDR2 are SGHAT and FQDESV (reference sequence). This CDR3 contains 17 residues. The CDR3 DNA reads as TGTGCCAGCAGCACAAGCGTTATAAGGGAAGGAGGAACTGAAGCTTTCTTT. Translation: CASSTSVIREGGTEAFF. Complete variable domain (other parts from reference TRBV11-1 and TRBJ1-1): EAEVAQSPRYKITEKSQAVAFWCDPISGHATLYWYRQILGQGPELLVQFQDESVVDDSQLPKDRFSAERLKGVDSTLKIQPAELGDSAMYLCASSTSVIREGGTEAFFGQGTRLTVV.